A selection of T cell receptor beta chains follows, all from one sample in a study of early T cells in non-severe SARS-CoV-2 infection. MiXCR was run by TCRdb on the 5' RACE reads, yielding one entry per CDR3 protein. The table lists tens of thousands of distinct CDR3 sequences, about 12% of them singletons. The specimen comprised whole blood, sampled at baseline. The receptors were gathered from an adult who was a healthcare worker with PCR-confirmed SARS-CoV-2 infection or an uninfected control (not recorded which). The donor label of this sample is uncertain. Each CDR3 is given without its conserved first and last residue. The D gene is left open where the match is weak. Size tells how often a clone was seen (once, few, many) or the class of an expanded clone, and some rows leave it out.

V: TRBV9
J: TRBJ2-3
D: NA
size: few
CDR3: ASSVATSSGTDTQY

V: TRBV6-1
J: TRBJ1-2
D: TRBD1
size: few
CDR3: ASRSTGGVYGYT

V: TRBV3-1
J: TRBJ2-1
D: TRBD1
size: few
CDR3: ASSQLGQGASYNEQF

V: TRBV3-1
J: TRBJ2-1
D: TRBD2
size: NA
CDR3: ASSPSGGPGEQF

V: TRBV6-1
J: TRBJ2-1
D: NA
size: NA
CDR3: ASRGVLSYNEQF

V: TRBV12-3/TRBV12-4
J: TRBJ2-3
D: NA
size: NA
CDR3: ASRGRRGDTQY

V: TRBV4-2
J: TRBJ2-5
D: TRBD2
size: NA
CDR3: ASSRRLAGGQETQY

V: TRBV6-6
J: TRBJ1-4
D: NA
size: few
CDR3: ASSYSGGENEKLF

V: TRBV2
J: TRBJ2-5
D: TRBD2
size: few
CDR3: ASRAAGEWQETQY

V: TRBV7-9
J: TRBJ2-3
D: NA
size: NA
CDR3: ASSPDRGSTDTQY

V: TRBV7-6
J: TRBJ2-1
D: TRBD1
size: NA
CDR3: ASSRDRGHNEQF

V: TRBV11-3
J: TRBJ2-3
D: TRBD2
size: many
CDR3: ASSGGLAGADTQY

V: TRBV11-3
J: TRBJ2-4
D: TRBD1
size: NA
CDR3: ASSDGTAEAKNIQY

V: TRBV5-4
J: TRBJ2-5
D: NA
size: few
CDR3: ASSIDRPIQETQY

V: TRBV19
J: TRBJ1-5
D: TRBD1
size: NA
CDR3: ASSPQDRVGQPQH

V: TRBV18
J: TRBJ2-1
D: NA
size: few
CDR3: ASSPPGDNEQF

V: TRBV30
J: TRBJ2-3
D: TRBD2
size: few
CDR3: AWSVLAGGTDTQY

V: TRBV10-1
J: TRBJ2-2
D: TRBD1
size: NA
CDR3: ASSPGTENTGELF

V: TRBV28
J: TRBJ2-1
D: NA
size: many
CDR3: ASSSGTFYRGNNEQF

V: TRBV4-2
J: TRBJ2-3
D: TRBD2
size: NA
CDR3: ASSQTIAGLAGSDTQY

V: TRBV4-1
J: TRBJ1-2
D: TRBD1
size: few
CDR3: ASSQDKKGQGAYGYT

V: TRBV6-1
J: TRBJ1-5
D: NA
size: many
CDR3: ASIQGRVSNQPQH

V: TRBV30
J: TRBJ1-3
D: NA
size: NA
CDR3: AWSGVGDSGNTIY

V: TRBV12-3/TRBV12-4
J: TRBJ1-5
D: TRBD1
size: NA
CDR3: ASSPHTTGPQPQH

V: TRBV19
J: TRBJ2-2
D: NA
size: few
CDR3: ASSVRDRYTGELF

V: TRBV7-9
J: TRBJ1-4
D: TRBD1
size: few
CDR3: ASSLTGGEKLF

V: TRBV7-8
J: TRBJ2-3
D: NA
size: many
CDR3: ASSSSSTDTQY

V: TRBV2
J: TRBJ2-2
D: TRBD1
size: once
CDR3: ASSRQGADTGELF

V: TRBV25-1
J: TRBJ1-6
D: NA
size: many
CDR3: ASRRDSGGNSPLH

V: TRBV6-5
J: TRBJ2-3
D: NA
size: NA
CDR3: ASSYSGGASTDTQY

V: TRBV11-1
J: TRBJ2-1
D: TRBD2
size: few
CDR3: ASRESGGASNEQF

V: TRBV12-3/TRBV12-4
J: TRBJ1-1
D: NA
size: NA
CDR3: ASSLGTPRGEAF

V: TRBV11-2
J: TRBJ1-1
D: NA
size: many
CDR3: ASSLEGFYTEAF

V: TRBV10-1
J: TRBJ2-3
D: TRBD2
size: many
CDR3: ASSQSGTSGIDTQY

V: TRBV13
J: TRBJ1-2
D: NA
size: NA
CDR3: ASSQDRHYGYT

V: TRBV7-2
J: TRBJ1-2
D: NA
size: NA
CDR3: ASSLSRANYGYT

V: TRBV29-1
J: TRBJ1-1
D: NA
size: NA
CDR3: SVGEIARERGAF

V: TRBV19
J: TRBJ2-5
D: NA
size: NA
CDR3: ASSMRGAGQETQY

V: TRBV14
J: TRBJ1-1
D: NA
size: many
CDR3: ASSRYKLIGGKNTEAF

V: TRBV14
J: TRBJ1-2
D: NA
size: NA
CDR3: ASSQVGQGLTGGYT

V: TRBV18
J: TRBJ2-2
D: NA
size: NA
CDR3: ASSPIVGSNTGELF

V: TRBV10-3
J: TRBJ2-2
D: NA
size: few
CDR3: AISERGAPTGELF

V: TRBV6-6
J: TRBJ1-2
D: TRBD1
size: NA
CDR3: ANRDRGLGGYT

V: TRBV12-3/TRBV12-4
J: TRBJ1-1
D: NA
size: few
CDR3: ASSFSGPGAF

V: TRBV20-1
J: TRBJ2-3
D: TRBD2
size: few
CDR3: SARDSGPSGSTDTQY

V: TRBV6-2/TRBV6-3
J: TRBJ2-5
D: NA
size: few
CDR3: ASSLLQETQY

V: TRBV6-1
J: TRBJ2-1
D: TRBD2
size: few
CDR3: ASSELAGALDEQF

V: TRBV6-5
J: TRBJ2-1
D: TRBD1
size: few
CDR3: ASSQNDRGRGEQF

V: TRBV28
J: TRBJ2-2
D: NA
size: many
CDR3: ASSFNSPNTGELF

V: TRBV5-5
J: TRBJ2-2
D: NA
size: few
CDR3: ASSFSWRTGELF

V: TRBV6-5
J: TRBJ1-2
D: NA
size: few
CDR3: ASRSTPGGANYGYT

V: TRBV29-1
J: TRBJ2-3
D: TRBD2
size: NA
CDR3: SGGLAGDTDTQY

V: TRBV5-6
J: TRBJ2-1
D: NA
size: NA
CDR3: ASSLGSFYNEQF

V: TRBV3-1
J: TRBJ2-2
D: NA
size: many
CDR3: ASSQGALTTGELF

V: TRBV12-3/TRBV12-4
J: TRBJ2-2
D: NA
size: many
CDR3: ASRTRGLGELF